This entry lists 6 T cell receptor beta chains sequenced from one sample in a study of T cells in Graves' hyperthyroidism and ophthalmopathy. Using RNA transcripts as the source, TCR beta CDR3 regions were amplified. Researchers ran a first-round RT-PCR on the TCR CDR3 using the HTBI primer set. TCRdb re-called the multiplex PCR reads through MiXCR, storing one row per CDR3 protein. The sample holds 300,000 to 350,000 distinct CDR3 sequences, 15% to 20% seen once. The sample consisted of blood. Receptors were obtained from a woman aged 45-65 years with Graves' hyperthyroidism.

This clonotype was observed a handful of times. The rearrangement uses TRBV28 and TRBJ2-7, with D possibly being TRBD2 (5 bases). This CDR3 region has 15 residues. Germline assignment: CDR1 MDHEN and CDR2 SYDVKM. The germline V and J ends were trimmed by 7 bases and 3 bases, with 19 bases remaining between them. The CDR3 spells CASTLDPRGLYEQYF. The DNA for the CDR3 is TGTGCCAGCACTCTCGACCCACGGGGTCTCTACGAGCAGTACTTC.

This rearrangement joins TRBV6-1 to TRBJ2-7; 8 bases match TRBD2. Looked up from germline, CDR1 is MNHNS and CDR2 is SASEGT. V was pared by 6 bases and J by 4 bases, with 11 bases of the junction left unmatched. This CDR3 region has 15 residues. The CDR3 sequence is CASSQDQAGAYEQYF. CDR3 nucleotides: TGTGCCAGCAGCCAAGATCAAGCGGGAGCTTACGAGCAGTACTTC.

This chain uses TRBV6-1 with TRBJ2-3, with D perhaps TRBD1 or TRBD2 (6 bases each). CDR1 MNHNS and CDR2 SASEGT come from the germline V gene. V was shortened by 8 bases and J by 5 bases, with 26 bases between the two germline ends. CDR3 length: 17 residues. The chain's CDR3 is CASARSSGHPGVDTQYF. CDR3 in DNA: TGTGCCAGCGCGAGGTCCTCGGGACACCCGGGGGTAGATACGCAGTATTTT.

CDR3 bases: TGTGCCAGCAGCTTAATTGCCCTAGCGGGGGGAACAGATACGCAGTATTTT. Its protein product is CASSLIALAGGTDTQYF. The chain combines TRBV7-9 with TRBJ2-3; 11 bases line up with TRBD2. V dropped 2 bases and J dropped 3; count of bases not matched to a gene: 7. The CDR3 extends over 17 amino acids. Germline assignment: CDR1 SEHNR and CDR2 FQNEAQ (reference sequence).

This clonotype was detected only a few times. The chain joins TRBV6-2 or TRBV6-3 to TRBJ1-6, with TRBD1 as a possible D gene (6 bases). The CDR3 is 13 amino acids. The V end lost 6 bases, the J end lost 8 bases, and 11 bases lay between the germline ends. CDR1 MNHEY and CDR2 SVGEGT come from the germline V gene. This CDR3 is CASSWTEDSPLHF. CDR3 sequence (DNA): TGTGCCAGCAGCTGGACAGAAGATTCACCCCTCCACTTT.

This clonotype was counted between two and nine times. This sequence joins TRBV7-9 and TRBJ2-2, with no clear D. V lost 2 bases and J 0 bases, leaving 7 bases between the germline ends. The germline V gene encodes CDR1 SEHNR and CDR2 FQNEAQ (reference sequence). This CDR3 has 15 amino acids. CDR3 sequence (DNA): TGTGCCAGCAGCTTACTAGGACCGAACACCGGGGAGCTGTTTTTT. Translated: CASSLLGPNTGELFF.